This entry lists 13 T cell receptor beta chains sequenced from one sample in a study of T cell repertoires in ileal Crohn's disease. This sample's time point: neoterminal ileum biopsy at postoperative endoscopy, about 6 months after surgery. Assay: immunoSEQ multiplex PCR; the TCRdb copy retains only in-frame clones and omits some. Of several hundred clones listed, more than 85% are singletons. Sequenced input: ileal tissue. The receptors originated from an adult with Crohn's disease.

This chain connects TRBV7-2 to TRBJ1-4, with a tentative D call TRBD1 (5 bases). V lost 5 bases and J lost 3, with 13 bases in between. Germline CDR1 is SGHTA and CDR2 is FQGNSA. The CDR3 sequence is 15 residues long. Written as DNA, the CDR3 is TGTGCCAGCAGCGTAAATCAGGGTTCTAATGAAAAACTGTTTTTT. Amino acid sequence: CASSVNQGSNEKLFF.

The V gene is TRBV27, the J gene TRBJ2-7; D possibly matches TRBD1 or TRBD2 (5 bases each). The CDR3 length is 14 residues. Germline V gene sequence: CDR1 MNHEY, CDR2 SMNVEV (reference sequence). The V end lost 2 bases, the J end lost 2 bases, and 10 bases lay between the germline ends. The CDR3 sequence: CASSLRPGPYEQYF. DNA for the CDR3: TGTGCCAGCAGTTTACGACCGGGGCCCTACGAGCAGTACTTC.

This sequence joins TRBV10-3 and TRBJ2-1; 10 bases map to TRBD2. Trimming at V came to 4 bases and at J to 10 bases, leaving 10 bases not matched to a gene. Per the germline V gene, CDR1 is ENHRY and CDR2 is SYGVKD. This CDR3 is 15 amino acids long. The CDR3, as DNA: TGTGCCATCAGTGGGACTAGCGGCCAGGGGGGCGAGCAGTTCTTC. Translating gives CAISGTSGQGGEQFF.

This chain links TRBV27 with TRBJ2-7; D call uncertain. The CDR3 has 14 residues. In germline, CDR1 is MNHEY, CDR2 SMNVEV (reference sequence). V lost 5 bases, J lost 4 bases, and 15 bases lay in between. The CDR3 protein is CASSPLVGLYEQYF. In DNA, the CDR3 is TGTGCCAGCAGTCCGCTAGTGGGGTTGTACGAGCAGTACTTC.

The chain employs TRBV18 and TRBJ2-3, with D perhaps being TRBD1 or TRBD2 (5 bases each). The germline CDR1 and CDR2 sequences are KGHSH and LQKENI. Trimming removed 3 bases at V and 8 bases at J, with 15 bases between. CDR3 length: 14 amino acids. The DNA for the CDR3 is TGTGCCAGCTCACCCGGGGAAGGGGCCGGTACGCAGTATTTT. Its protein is CASSPGEGAGTQYF.

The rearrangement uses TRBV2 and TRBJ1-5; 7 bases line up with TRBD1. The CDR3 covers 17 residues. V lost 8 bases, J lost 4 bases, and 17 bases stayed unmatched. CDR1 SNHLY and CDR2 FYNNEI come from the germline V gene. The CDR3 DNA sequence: TGTGCCAGCGAAGGGGGCCCGAGACAGGCGTATAATCAGCCCCAGCATTTT. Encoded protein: CASEGGPRQAYNQPQHF.

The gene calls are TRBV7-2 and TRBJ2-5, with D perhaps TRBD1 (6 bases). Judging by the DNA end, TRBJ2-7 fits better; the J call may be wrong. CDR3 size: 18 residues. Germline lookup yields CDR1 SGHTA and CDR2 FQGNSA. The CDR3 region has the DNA TGTGCCAGCAGCTTAGACCGGACAGCCCTTAGCAGCTCCTACGAGCAGTACTTC. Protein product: CASSLDRTALSSSYEQYF.

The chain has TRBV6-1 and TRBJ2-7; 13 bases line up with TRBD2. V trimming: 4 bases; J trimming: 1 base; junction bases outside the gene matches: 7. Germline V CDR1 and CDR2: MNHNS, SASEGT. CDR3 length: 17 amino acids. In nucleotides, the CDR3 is TGTGCCAGCAGTGCGACTAGCGGGGGGCCGTGGTCCTACGAGCAGTACTTC. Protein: CASSATSGGPWSYEQYF.

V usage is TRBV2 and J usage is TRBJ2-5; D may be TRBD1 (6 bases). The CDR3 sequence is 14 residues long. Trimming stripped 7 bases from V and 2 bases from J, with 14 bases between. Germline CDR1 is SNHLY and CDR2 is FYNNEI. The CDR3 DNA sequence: TGTGCCAGCAAGGGGGACGTAAAACAAGAGACCCAGTACTTC. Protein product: CASKGDVKQETQYF.

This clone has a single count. Here the CDR3 DNA reads TGTGCCAGCAGTGAATGGTGGTCCAATCAGCCCCAGCATTTT. Translation gives CASSEWWSNQPQHF. V and J are TRBV25-1 and TRBJ1-5; no firm D call. V was trimmed by 1 base and J by 3 bases, leaving 7 bases between them. Germline V gene data show CDR1 as MGHDK and CDR2 as SYGVNS. CDR3 size: 14 residues.

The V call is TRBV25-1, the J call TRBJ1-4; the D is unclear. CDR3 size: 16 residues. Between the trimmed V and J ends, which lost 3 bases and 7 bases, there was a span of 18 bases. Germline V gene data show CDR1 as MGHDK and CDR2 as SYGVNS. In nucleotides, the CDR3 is TGTGCCAGCAGTGACGACCGCCCGGGTAACGCTGAAAAACTGTTTTTT. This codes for CASSDDRPGNAEKLFF.

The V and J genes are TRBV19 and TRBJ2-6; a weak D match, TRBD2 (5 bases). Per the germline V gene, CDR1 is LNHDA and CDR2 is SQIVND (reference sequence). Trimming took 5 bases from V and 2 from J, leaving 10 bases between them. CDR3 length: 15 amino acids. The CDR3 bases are TGTGCCAGTAGTCGTGCGAGGGCTGGGGCCAACGTCCTGACTTTC. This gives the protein CASSRARAGANVLTF.

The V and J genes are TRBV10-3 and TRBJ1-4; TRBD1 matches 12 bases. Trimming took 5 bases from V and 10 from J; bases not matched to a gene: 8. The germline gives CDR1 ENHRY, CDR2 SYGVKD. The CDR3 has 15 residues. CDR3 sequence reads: CAISTGTGGLVKLFF. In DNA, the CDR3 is TGTGCCATCAGTACCGGGACAGGGGGCCTGGTAAAACTGTTTTTT.